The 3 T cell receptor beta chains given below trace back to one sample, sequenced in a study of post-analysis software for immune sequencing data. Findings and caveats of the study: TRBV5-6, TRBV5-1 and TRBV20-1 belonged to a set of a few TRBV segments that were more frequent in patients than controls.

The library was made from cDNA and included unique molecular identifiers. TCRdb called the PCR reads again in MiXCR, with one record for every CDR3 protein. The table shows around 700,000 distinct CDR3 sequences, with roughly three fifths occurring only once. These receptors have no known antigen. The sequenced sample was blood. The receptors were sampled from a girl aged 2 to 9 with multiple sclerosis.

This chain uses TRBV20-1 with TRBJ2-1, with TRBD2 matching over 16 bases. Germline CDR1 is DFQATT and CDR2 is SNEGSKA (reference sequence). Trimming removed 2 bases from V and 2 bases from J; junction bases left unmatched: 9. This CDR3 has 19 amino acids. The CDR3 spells CSARRPGLAGGSTYNEQFF. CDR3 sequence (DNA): TGCAGTGCTAGAAGACCGGGACTAGCGGGGGGGTCTACCTACAATGAGCAGTTCTTC.

The CDR3: CASSPTGGRAGYGYTF. The DNA of the CDR3 is TGTGCCAGCAGTCCGACAGGGGGCCGGGCGGGCTATGGCTACACCTTC. The chain has TRBV12-3 or TRBV12-4 and TRBJ1-2; 10 nucleotides line up with TRBD1. Trimming at V came to 5 bases and at J to 4 bases, leaving 10 bases not matched to a gene. This CDR3 is built from 16 residues.

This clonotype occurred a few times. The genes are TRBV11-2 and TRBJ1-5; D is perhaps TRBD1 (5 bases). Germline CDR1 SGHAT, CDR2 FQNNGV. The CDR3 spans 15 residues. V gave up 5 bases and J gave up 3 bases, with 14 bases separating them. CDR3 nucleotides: TGTGCCAGCAGCGCGGGCCAGGGATCCAATCAGCCCCAGCATTTT. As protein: CASSAGQGSNQPQHF. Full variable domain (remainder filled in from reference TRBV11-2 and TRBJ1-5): EAGVAQSPRYKIIEKRQSVAFWCNPISGHATLYWYQQILGQGPKLLIQFQNNGVVDDSQLPKDRFSAERLKGVDSTLKIQPAKLEDSAVYLCASSAGQGSNQPQHFGDGTRLSIL.